In its sample, the clone carrying this TCR beta chain was seen a few times. Its antigen is currently unknown. V was trimmed by 2 bases and J by 4 bases, leaving 12 bases between them. The CDR3 has 16 amino acids. Germline values: CDR1 MNHNS, CDR2 SASEGT. The data were obtained in a study of T cell responses to AZD1222 COVID-19 vaccine. General observations from the study: Increases in Spike-specific TCR breadth and depth were seen after two AZD1222 doses. Repertoire samples came only from after the peak T cell response. Mostly white British, mostly female donors; authors suggested clonal diversity may be underestimated.

Profiling relied on immunoSEQ multiplex PCR, and the TCRdb table lists in-frame clones only, not all of them. The table records about 140,000 clones, 80% to 90% of them present only once. The sample consisted of peripheral blood, taken on day 0 of AZD1222 vaccination. This receptor was taken from an adult in good health. The chain combines TRBV6-1 with TRBJ2-6, with D unclear. The DNA of the CDR3 is TGTGCCAGCAGTGAACACAGCCTTTGGGGGGCCAACGTCCTGACTTTC. Translating gives CASSEHSLWGANVLTF.